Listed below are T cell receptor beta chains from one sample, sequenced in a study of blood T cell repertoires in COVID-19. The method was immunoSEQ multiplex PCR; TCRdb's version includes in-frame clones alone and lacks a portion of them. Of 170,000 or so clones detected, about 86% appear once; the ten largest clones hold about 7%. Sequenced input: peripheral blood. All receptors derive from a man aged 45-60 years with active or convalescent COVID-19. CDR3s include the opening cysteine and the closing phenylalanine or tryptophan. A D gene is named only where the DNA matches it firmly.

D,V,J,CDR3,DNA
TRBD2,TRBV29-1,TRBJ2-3,CSVALAGGPADTQYF,TGCAGCGTTGCGTTGGCGGGGGGGCCCGCAGATACGCAGTATTTT
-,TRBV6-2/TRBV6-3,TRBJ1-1,CASSPHRVNTEAFF,TGTGCCAGCAGCCCCCACAGGGTGAACACTGAAGCTTTCTTT
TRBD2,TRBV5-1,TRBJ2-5,CASSLQPSGSGETQYF,TGCGCCAGCAGCCTACAACCTAGCGGGAGTGGGGAGACCCAGTACTTC
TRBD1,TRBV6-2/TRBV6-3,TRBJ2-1,CASSYSITSPGQGFNEQFF,TGTGCCAGCAGTTACTCGATTACCTCTCCGGGACAGGGGTTCAATGAGCAGTTCTTC
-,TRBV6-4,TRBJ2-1,CASSRGGNEQFF,TGTGCCAGCAGTAGGGGGGGAAATGAGCAGTTCTTC
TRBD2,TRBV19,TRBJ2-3,CASSGGTSGRARTGTQYF,TGTGCCAGTAGCGGCGGGACTAGCGGGAGGGCCAGGACGGGTACGCAGTATTTT
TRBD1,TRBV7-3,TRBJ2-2,CASSRTGNTGELFF,TGTGCCAGCAGCCGGACAGGGAACACCGGGGAGCTGTTTTTT
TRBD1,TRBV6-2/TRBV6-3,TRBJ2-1,CASSYWGGAGQGDHEQFF,TGTGCCAGCAGTTACTGGGGCGGGGCGGGACAGGGTGACCATGAGCAGTTCTTC
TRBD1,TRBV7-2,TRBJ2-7,CASSLVLDRPFYEQYF,TGTGCCAGCAGCTTAGTCTTGGACAGGCCTTTCTACGAGCAGTACTTC
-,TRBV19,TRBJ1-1,CASAGRVGTEAFF,TGTGCCAGCGCTGGCAGGGTGGGAACTGAAGCTTTCTTT
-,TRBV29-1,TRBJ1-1,CSVSGGADTEAFF,TGCAGCGTTTCCGGGGGGGCGGACACTGAAGCTTTCTTT
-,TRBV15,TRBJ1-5,CATSAQRGPQHF,TGTGCCACCAGCGCCCAGCGAGGGCCCCAGCATTTT
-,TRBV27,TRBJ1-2,CASSLPGGGYTF,TGTGCCAGCAGTTTGCCCGGGGGTGGCTACACCTTC
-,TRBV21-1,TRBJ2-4,CASREIPYRIGEFVAKNIQYF,TGTGCCAGCCGCGAAATCCCGTACAGAATCGGGGAGTTCGTGGCCAAAAACATTCAGTACTTC
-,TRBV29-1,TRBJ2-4,CSVGDNLAKNIQYF,TGCAGCGTTGGAGACAACTTAGCCAAAAACATTCAGTACTTC
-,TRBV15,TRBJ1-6,CATSRDKGGLRLLHF,TGTGCCACCAGCAGAGACAAAGGAGGGTTGAGGCTCCTCCACTTT
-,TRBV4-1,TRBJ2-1,CASSQGRETYNEQFF,TGCGCCAGCAGCCAAGGGCGGGAAACCTACAATGAGCAGTTCTTC
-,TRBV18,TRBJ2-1,CASSPTLNNEQFF,TGTGCCAGCTCCCCCACCCTAAACAATGAGCAGTTCTTC
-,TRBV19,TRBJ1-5,CASSSEGGHQPQHF,TGTGCCAGTAGTTCCGAGGGGGGGCATCAGCCCCAGCATTTT
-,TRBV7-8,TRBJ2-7,CASSFVRGDEQYF,TGTGCCAGCAGCTTCGTAAGGGGTGACGAGCAGTACTTC
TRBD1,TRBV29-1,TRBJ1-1,CSVDEGANTEAFF,TGCAGCGTTGACGAGGGGGCGAACACTGAAGCTTTCTTT
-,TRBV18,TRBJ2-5,CASSSQQGPAQTQYF,TGTGCCAGCTCATCGCAGCAGGGTCCCGCACAGACCCAGTACTTC